A single sample is the source of the 7 T cell receptor beta chains below, sequenced in a study of cytomegalovirus exposure and HLA in healthy donors. Clones were read by immunoSEQ multiplex PCR, and TCRdb kept only the in-frame ones, dropping some. The data hold 55,000 to 75,000 clones, with approximately 94% observed a single time. Sequenced material: PBMCs. All receptors derive from a man aged 18 to 29 in good health and CMV-seropositive.

The V gene is TRBV7-9, the J gene TRBJ2-2; 9 positions agree with TRBD1. CDR3 size: 16 residues. The germline V gene has CDR1 SEHNR and CDR2 FQNEAQ (reference sequence). V was clipped by 5 bases and J by 2 bases; unmatched bases: 6. CDR3 in DNA: TGTGCCAGCAGCCGACCGGGACAGGGAAACACCGGGGAGCTGTTTTTT. Protein product: CASSRPGQGNTGELFF. Looking up the rest from reference TRBV7-9 and TRBJ2-2 gives the full variable domain: DTGVSQNPRHKITKRGQNVTFRCDPISEHNRLYWYRQTLGQGPEFLTYFQNEAQLEKSRLLSDRFSAERPKGSFSTLEIQRTEQGDSAMYLCASSRPGQGNTGELFFGEGSRLTVL.

The V and J genes are TRBV9 and TRBJ2-3; D is possibly TRBD2 (6 bases). This CDR3 has 16 residues. Trimming removed 3 bases from V and 0 bases from J, with 14 bases in between. In germline, CDR1 is SGDLS, CDR2 YYNGEE. CDR3 in amino acids: CASSDGGGPSTDTQYF. DNA of the CDR3: TGTGCCAGCAGCGACGGGGGTGGTCCTAGCACAGATACGCAGTATTTT.

In its sample, this clone was seen once. The chain employs TRBV5-4 and TRBJ1-3; maybe TRBD1 (5 bases). Germline assignment: CDR1 SGHNT and CDR2 YYREEE (reference sequence). V was clipped by 2 bases and J by 2 bases, with 8 bases between them. The length of the CDR3 is 14 residues. CDR3 loop: CASSFRGAGNTIYF. For the CDR3, the DNA is TGTGCCAGCAGCTTTAGGGGCGCTGGAAACACCATATATTTT.

The genes are TRBV6-1 and TRBJ2-4, with 7 bases aligning to TRBD1. V lost 7 bases to trimming and J lost 0 bases; unmatched junction nucleotides: 6. The CDR3 totals 15 residues. Germline assignment: CDR1 MNHNS and CDR2 SASEGT. CDR3 amino acids: CASNPGQLAKNIQYF. Written as DNA, the CDR3 is TGTGCCAGCAACCCGGGACAGCTAGCCAAAAACATTCAGTACTTC.

The V and J genes are TRBV2 and TRBJ1-5; a possible D gene is TRBD1 (5 bases). This CDR3 is built from 16 residues. Germline CDR1 is SNHLY and CDR2 is FYNNEI. Trimming shortened V by 6 bases and J by 0 bases, and 15 bases separated the two germline ends. Written as DNA, the CDR3 is TGTGCCAGCAGCCGAATGAGGACAACTAGCAATCAGCCCCAGCATTTT. Its protein product is CASSRMRTTSNQPQHF.

The chain employs TRBV28 and TRBJ1-1, with TRBD1 matching over 8 bases. V lost 6 bases and J lost 5; bases outside the gene matches: 2. The CDR3 has 12 residues. Germline assignment: CDR1 MDHEN and CDR2 SYDVKM. The CDR3 is CASSTGGTEAFF. CDR3 sequence (DNA): TGTGCCAGCAGCACAGGGGGGACTGAAGCTTTCTTT. Complete variable domain (other parts from reference TRBV28 and TRBJ1-1): DVKVTQSSRYLVKRTGEKVFLECVQDMDHENMFWYRQDPGLGLRLIYFSYDVKMKEKGDIPEGYSVSREKKERFSLILESASTNQTSMYLCASSTGGTEAFFGQGTRLTVV.

The chain uses TRBV28 and TRBJ1-2; D perhaps matches TRBD1 (6 bases). Germline lookup yields CDR1 MDHEN and CDR2 SYDVKM. The V gene lost 3 bases and the J gene lost 4 bases, with 9 bases spanning the gap. CDR3 length: 13 residues. CDR3 protein: CASSFWTAYGYTF. The CDR3 DNA follows: TGTGCCAGCAGTTTTTGGACAGCCTATGGCTACACCTTC.